This paragraph covers one T cell receptor (beta chain) sequence. No antigen is known for it. The cohort consisted of approximately 690 healthy bone marrow donors. At the time of sampling, every cohort member was nominally healthy, though immune exposures that went unrecorded were likely present. The donor tested CMV seronegative, placing the donor among the 350 or so seronegative members of the cohort. Each donor provided a peripheral blood sample, and peripheral blood mononuclear cells were used for TCR beta sequencing. The Qiagen DNeasy Blood Extraction Kit was used to extract genomic DNA from the blood cell samples. The CDR3 measures 18 amino acids from cysteine to phenylalanine. The kept DNA is CDR3 alone, 54 bases in frame from the first base. Library prep was done by the immunoSEQ multiplex PCR assay. The multiplex PCR relied on a mix of 60 forward primers for TCR Vbeta segments and 13 reverse primers for TCR Jbeta segments. The CDR3 region of rearranged TCR beta genes was amplified from genomic DNA with a multiplex PCR assay. The amplified TCR beta libraries were sequenced on the Illumina HiSeq System as 87-base-pair reads. The published analysis was carried out like this. A later analysis tallied around 82 million unique TCR beta chains across the 700 or so repertoires, and around 10 million of those chains were shared by two or more donors. Raw reads were error-corrected and collapsed into unique sequences by a nearest-neighbor algorithm in which closely related sequences were merged to remove PCR and sequencing errors. CDR3 sequences were aligned to IMGT reference sequences to assign V, D and J gene segments. For a sequence to be retained, a match of at least six nucleotides to both a V gene segment and a J gene segment was required. A rearrangement counted as productive if the CDR3 had no stop codons and remained in frame with V and J, and every other rearrangement counted as non-productive. Following IMGT convention, CDR3 was defined as the stretch from the second conserved V-encoded cysteine to the conserved J-encoded phenylalanine. Sequences without an unambiguous match to a single V gene segment were excluded from the earlier analysis of about 640 of the donors. In an earlier analysis of 500 to 750 of the donors, V segments were called functional above 56.7% productive rearrangements and were called segregating when the between-donor standard deviation exceeded 5%. To diagnose cytomegalovirus status from the catalog of TCR beta chain sequences, a statistical classification framework was built. In a later analysis, V and J genes were assigned by comparing TCR nucleotide sequences against IMGT/GENE-DB human TR gene sequences. A later analysis assigned CDR3 sequences and most-parsimonious VDJ recombination scenarios with the TCRdist pipeline. In a later analysis, each TCR beta chain was defined by its CDR3 amino acid sequence together with its V-gene family, and reads lacking a unique V-gene family were excluded. In a later analysis, 500 to 650 highly shared, low-generation-probability nucleotide sequences were removed to address suspected cross-contamination and a sequencing artifact. In a later analysis, a clonal expansion index for each public chain was calculated from normalized within-repertoire ranks of inferred template counts. In a later analysis, generation probabilities were computed with a VDJ recombination model fitted to out-of-frame rearrangements, and the resulting probabilities were checked against IGoR. A later analysis scored TCR-TCR, TCR-HLA and TCR-CMV co-occurrence with hypergeometric tests, applying a repertoire-size bias correction to TCR pairs. To estimate false discovery rates, a later analysis permuted the HLA or CMV assignments 20 times. In a later analysis, co-occurring TCRs were grouped using DBSCAN, and TCRdist sequence similarity was added for clustering within HLA-allele-positive subsets. Co-occurrence clustering excluded repertoires with fewer than 30,000 or more than 120,000 public chains, plus five with anomalous nucleotide sharing. TCRdb obtained this table from immuneACCESS and retained in-frame rearrangements with V and J assigned. These tables miss some clones; where compared with another copy, unresolved V genes account for less than half of the shortfall, and the remainder is unexplained. D and trimming were read from the DNA, whereas the V and J calls and clone size are those reported in that table. The table for this sample records around 76,000 clones. The ten most abundant clones make up under 1.5% of the sample.

This sample was taken from a study of cytomegalovirus exposure and HLA in healthy donors (dated by TCRdb to 2015 to 2018). Regarding the complete study: According to an earlier analysis of around 600 of the donors, about 179 million T cells yielded 117 million unique TCR beta sequences and around 280 Gb of sequence data. Roughly 300 gigabases of sequencing data and approximately 85 million unique TCR sequences were included in an early release covering several hundred HLA-typed donors. Of the 398 genotyped donors, about 80% fell in the genetic ancestry cluster associated with self-reported Caucasian donors. The study was designed to test whether signatures of past pathogen exposure could be identified by cataloging public T cell receptors. The study profiled the T cell repertoires of around 700 subjects by immunosequencing and related them to cytomegalovirus serostatus. A separate validation cohort of about 110 different subjects was used in addition to the approximately 700-subject first cohort. The study combined high-throughput TCR immunosequencing, statistical association of individual TCRs with disease status, and machine learning to predict cytomegalovirus infection status. To study patterns of TCR occurrence, a later analysis re-analyzed previously published TCR beta repertoires from 666 donors and added high-resolution HLA genotyping. Rather than using new phenotypic data, the later analysis identified candidate immune exposures from TCR beta sequences and from how often those sequences occurred across donors. An earlier analysis of 500 to 750 of the donors applied high-throughput TCR beta sequencing to assess whether each TCR beta V gene segment acted as functional or pseudogenic. Donor age, sex, ethnicity and CMV serostatus were compiled together with the repertoire data. A later genetic analysis used genome-wide SNP genotypes for about 60% of the 666 donors, treating that subset as a discovery cohort. Every discovery cohort repertoire had been produced on one sequencing platform. HLA typing covered class I and class II loci at four-digit resolution. The number of typed donors differed by locus: about 620-630 for A, B, C, DRB1 and DQB1; 500 to 550 for DQA1; about 600 for DPA1; and around 450 for DPB1. Several DR-DQ haplotypes were treated as single units for association and clustering because of strong linkage in the cohort. Among approximately 370 genotyped donors of the cohort, an average of around 220,000 unique TCR beta nucleotide sequences was sequenced per donor, of which about 19% were non-productive. What the work shows at the level of the full study, not this receptor alone: Because the 87-base-pair reads could not distinguish some IMGT-functional V segments, including TRBV6-2 and TRBV6-3, those segments were excluded. The cohort was sequenced for TCR beta chains only, and without alpha or paired-chain data the features that could be detected were limited. While some public TCRs were present in many individuals, most TCR sequences turned up only very rarely across donors. A cluster of highly shared sequence variants was judged likely to be a technical artifact of the sequencing pipeline. Because counts were too low, about 18 rarely observed V segments, including chromosome 9 orphons, were excluded from the earlier analysis of some 590 of the donors. Roughly uniform sequencing depth across donors was assumed in presence/absence analyses, although this assumption may not hold. Compared with equally common non-associated chains, HLA-associated TCR beta chains in a later analysis were more clonally expanded and had lower generation probabilities. A total of 150 or so TCR beta chains were listed by the study as associated with cytomegalovirus. The classifier was reported to diagnose cytomegalovirus status with high specificity and sensitivity in both the original and validation cohorts. A later analysis found that TCR association rates varied across HLA loci, with DRB1 alleles showing the most associated TCRs and HLA-C alleles the fewest. V-gene and J-gene trimming of TCR beta chains was associated with a missense DCLRE1C variant in a later genetic analysis, and the association was replicated in an independent cohort. An earlier analysis of approximately 530 of the donors showed that most TCR beta V segments appeared in productive rearrangements either about 87% or about 30% of the time, which broadly matched IMGT annotations. In a later analysis, several top co-occurrence clusters were reported to appear linked to parvovirus B19, influenza, CMV and Epstein-Barr virus. Compared with the roughly 700-donor mean, donors in an Asian-associated ancestry cluster had fewer N-insertions in productive TCRs, according to a later genetic analysis. HLA typing was unavailable for some donors at each locus, so association tests used only the typed subset. In a later analysis, most CMV-associated TCR beta chains were found to appear HLA-restricted, with HLA associations seemingly driven largely by CMV exposure. A later analysis associated 15,000 or so TCR beta sequences with specific HLA alleles at a false discovery rate of 0.05. Linkage disequilibrium might explain the correlated functional status among segregating V segments, but an unknown experimental factor could not be ruled out. The only immune exposure information available for the cohort was CMV serostatus. The authors suggested that the approach could potentially be generalized to other disease states and immunological phenotypes. Strong co-occurrence of HLA alleles, especially DR and DQ, made assigning TCR associations to individual alleles difficult. A further reported finding was that TCR beta sequences accurately predicted the HLA-A and HLA-B alleles for most subjects in the first cohort. In vitro tests confirmed that a few of the cytomegalovirus-associated TCR beta chains recognize cytomegalovirus antigens.

The clonotype was recovered from a woman in her fifties or sixties in good health and CMV-seronegative. This sequence uses TRBV21-1 and TRBJ2-3; the table gives TRBD2 as D, unverified against the DNA. TRBV21-1 is given as a pseudogene. The sequenced sample consisted of PBMCs. In nucleotides, the sequence is TGTGCCAGCAGCAAAGAGGGGACTCGCCTTACTAGCACAGATACGCAGTATTTT. It is translated as CASSKEGTRLTSTDTQYF.